This T cell receptor beta chain was sequenced during a study of blood T cell repertoires in COVID-19. Whole-study context: T cells, B-cell-depleted T cells, or PBMCs provided the cDNA or gDNA that served as material.

The assay was immunoSEQ multiplex PCR, and TCRdb's table has in-frame clones only and misses some. The sample holds about 100,000 clones, about 90% seen once. Per germline, CDR1 SGHVS and CDR2 FQNEAQ. Trimming cost V 5 bases and J 8 bases; bases outside gene matches: 14. The CDR3 runs to 18 residues. The clonotype comes from a man between 18 and 35 years old with COVID-19, enrolled during active disease. V and J are TRBV7-8 and TRBJ2-1; 14 positions agree with TRBD2. The material sequenced was peripheral blood. The CDR3 DNA follows: TGTGCCAGCAGCGACCCGCGACTAGCGGGAGGGCCGGGCGATGAGCAGTTCTTC. It yields the protein CASSDPRLAGGPGDEQFF.